This TCR beta chain is from a study of cytomegalovirus exposure and HLA in healthy donors. Findings of the study overall: Cytomegalovirus association was assigned to approximately 160 TCR beta chains. Highly shared variants forming one cluster were likely a sequencing artifact. In a later analysis, several top co-occurrence clusters appeared linked to parvovirus B19, influenza, CMV and Epstein-Barr virus.

In regard to this clone: As yet, its antigen is unknown.

It was with 60 Vbeta and 13 Jbeta primers that the PCR ran. As processed by the authors: As a later analysis found, there were 82 million or so unique TCR beta chains, of which roughly 11 million were shared. Some clones are missing from TCRdb's copy, which holds only in-frame ones; the method was immunoSEQ multiplex PCR. V and J calls and clone size are given by that table; D and trimming were obtained from the DNA. The sample carries 150,000 to 200,000 clones, less than 85% recorded once. The V gene lost 3 bases and the J gene lost 0 bases, with 8 bases spanning the gap. Germline V gives CDR1 MNHEY, CDR2 SMNVEV (reference sequence). The CDR3 contains 14 residues.

The genes are TRBV27 and TRBJ1-2; D unresolved. The sample comprised PBMCs. This receptor was taken from a man aged 40-49 years in good health and CMV-seronegative. CDR3 region: CASSFNVANYGYTF. As DNA, the CDR3 is TGTGCCAGCAGTTTTAACGTAGCTAACTATGGCTACACCTTC.